Described below is a single T cell receptor beta chain sequence and its context. Its specificity is unknown. This entry comes from a study of T cell responses to AZD1222 COVID-19 vaccine. Assay used: immunoSEQ multiplex PCR; TCRdb lists only in-frame clones, some missing. The sample yields some 97,000 clones, about 87% seen once. Study-level points and caveats: Clonal diversity was possibly underestimated; the donors were predominantly white British and more often female. Spike-specific TCRs gained breadth and depth after people received two AZD1222 doses. Only a handful of AZD1222 recipients, more than 5 in all, had baseline seropositivity.

The V and J ends lost 4 bases and 2 bases respectively, with 17 bases between them. The CDR3 sequence is 16 residues long. Germline-derived CDR1 and CDR2 are MNHEY and SVGAGI. This clonotype was obtained from an adult in good health. J is TRBJ1-1 and V is TRBV6-5, with D uncertain. This sample comprised peripheral blood, obtained on day 0 of MenACWY control vaccination. CDR3 nucleotide sequence: TGTGCCAGCAGTTCGTCAGGCCTTGGCCTAAACACTGAAGCTTTCTTT. It is translated as CASSSSGLGLNTEAFF.